The present T cell receptor beta chain was sequenced within a study of cytotoxic CD8 clonotypes in ibrutinib-treated CLL. Study findings and constraints: Stable or contracted on treatment, public clonotypes were also uncommon.

The ends lost 3 bases at V and 1 base at J; junction bases unmatched: 5. The CDR3 has 17 residues. The germline V gene encodes CDR1 LGHNA and CDR2 YSLEER. Remarks on this clone: The target antigen is unknown.

The data were produced by immunoSEQ multiplex PCR, yet TCRdb's version contains in-frame clones alone and is incomplete. In the table there are approximately 60,000 clones, nearly 55% of which are singletons. The receptor's source is a human donor with chronic lymphocytic leukemia. The material was PBMCs, obtained at disease progression, from a patient treated with ibrutinib. The J gene is TRBJ2-3, the V gene TRBV4-3; 12 bases are shared with TRBD2. The CDR3 bases are TGCGCCAGCAGCCATGGACTAGCGGGAAGGGGCACAGATACGCAGTATTTT. Encoded protein: CASSHGLAGRGTDTQYF.